The present TCR beta chain was sequenced within a study of human T cells and chemical hapten exposure. Looking at the study overall: Readings were taken at 6 days from patch tests that had applied 0.01% DPC to the upper back. Per-sample TCR yields varied mainly from small pooled library volume differences. Study-level results: There was no change with DPC sensitization in TCRs above 1 in 1000 frequency.

The CDR3 extends over 14 amino acids. Germline CDR1 and CDR2: LNHDA and SQIVND (reference sequence). Trimming stripped 1 base from V and 2 bases from J, with 8 bases between. Individual cDNA molecules received unique molecular identifiers in the library. TCRdb re-called the RACE reads with MiXCR, one entry per CDR3 protein. The data hold about 110,000 distinct CDR3 sequences, with less than 10% observed a single time. As regards this clonotype: Its antigen remains unknown.

Sample time point: patch test 2, 6 weeks after DPC sensitization. Treatment here: therapeutic diphenylcyclopropenone sensitization with weekly scalp DPC. The clonotype originates from a woman aged 40-49 years with alopecia areata. Some clones in this sample may be carry-over from other donors' samples. Sequences were derived from whole blood, sampled in connection with sensitization to the hapten diphenylcyclopropenone (DPC). The chain recombines TRBV19 with TRBJ2-5; a possible D gene is TRBD1 (5 bases). CDR3 nucleotides: TGTGCCAGTAGTATAGTCGACAGACAAGAGACCCAGTACTTC. This encodes CASSIVDRQETQYF.